This paragraph covers one T cell receptor beta chain sequence. This record comes from a study of neurological immune-mediated disorders. Described time point: longitudinal time-point 3. From germline, CDR1 is DFQATT and CDR2 SNEGSKA (reference sequence). This CDR3 spans 13 amino acids. V was clipped by 7 bases and J by 4 bases; unmatched bases: 7. Per sequencing run, 15-18 subjects together gave over 170 million TCR-beta sequences. One entry per CDR3 protein, called by TCRdb with MiXCR from the 5' RACE reads. The table has tens of thousands of distinct CDR3 sequences, roughly 12% seen once; the top ten hold roughly an eighth.

The clonotype comes from a man younger than 45 in good health. The V and J genes are TRBV20-1 and TRBJ2-3; the match to TRBD2 covers 8 bases. Sequences were obtained from PBMCs. In DNA form, the CDR3 reads TGCAGTGACCGGACTAGCCCCCCAGATACGCAGTATTTT. Translating it yields CSDRTSPPDTQYF.